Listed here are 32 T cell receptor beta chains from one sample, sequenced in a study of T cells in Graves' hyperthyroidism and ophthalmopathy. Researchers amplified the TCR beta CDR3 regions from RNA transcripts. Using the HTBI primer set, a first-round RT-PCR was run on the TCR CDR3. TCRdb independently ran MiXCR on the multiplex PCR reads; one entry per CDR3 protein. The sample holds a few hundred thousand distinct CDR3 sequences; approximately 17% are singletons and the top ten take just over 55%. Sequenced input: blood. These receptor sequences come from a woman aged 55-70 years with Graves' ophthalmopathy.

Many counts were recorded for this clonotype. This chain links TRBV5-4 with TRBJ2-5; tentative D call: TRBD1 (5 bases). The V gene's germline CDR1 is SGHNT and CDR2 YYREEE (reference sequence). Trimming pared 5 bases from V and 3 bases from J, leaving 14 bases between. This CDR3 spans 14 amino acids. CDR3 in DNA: TGTGCCAGCAGTCAGGCAGGGCGAAAAGAGACCCAGTACTTC. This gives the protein CASSQAGRKETQYF.

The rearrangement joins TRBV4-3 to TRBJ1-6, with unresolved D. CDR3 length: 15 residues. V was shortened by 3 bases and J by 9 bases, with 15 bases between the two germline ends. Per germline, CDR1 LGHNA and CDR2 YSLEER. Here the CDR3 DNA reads TGCGCCAGCAGCCATCGGTCAGGCCTCAGTTCACCCCTCCACTTT. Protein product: CASSHRSGLSSPLHF.

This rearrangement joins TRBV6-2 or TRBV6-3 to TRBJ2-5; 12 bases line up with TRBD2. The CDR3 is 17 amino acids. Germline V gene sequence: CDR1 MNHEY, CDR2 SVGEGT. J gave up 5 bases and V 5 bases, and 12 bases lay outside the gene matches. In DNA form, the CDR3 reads TGTGCCAGCAGTCCAGCGGGACTAGCGGGCCCCAGGGAGACCCAGTACTTC. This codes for CASSPAGLAGPRETQYF.

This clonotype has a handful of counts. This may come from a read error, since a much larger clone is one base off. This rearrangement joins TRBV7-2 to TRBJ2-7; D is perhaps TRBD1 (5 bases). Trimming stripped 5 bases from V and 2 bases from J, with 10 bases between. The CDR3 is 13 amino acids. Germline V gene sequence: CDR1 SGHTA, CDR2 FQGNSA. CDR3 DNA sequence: TGTGCCAGCAGCCAGGACATAGCCTACGAGCAGTACTTC. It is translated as CASSQDIAYEQYF.

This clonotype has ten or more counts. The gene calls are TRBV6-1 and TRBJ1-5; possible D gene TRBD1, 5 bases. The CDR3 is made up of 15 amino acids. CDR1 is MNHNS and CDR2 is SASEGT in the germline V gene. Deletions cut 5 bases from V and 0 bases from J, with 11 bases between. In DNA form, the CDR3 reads TGTGCCAGCAGTACAGGATCTAATAGCAATCAGCCCCAGCATTTT. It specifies CASSTGSNSNQPQHF.

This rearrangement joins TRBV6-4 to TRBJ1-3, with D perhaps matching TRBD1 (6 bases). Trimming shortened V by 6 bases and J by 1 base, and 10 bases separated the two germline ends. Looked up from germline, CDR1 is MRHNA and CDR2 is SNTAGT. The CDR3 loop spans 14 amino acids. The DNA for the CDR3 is TGTGCCAGCAGACCAACAGGGTCTGGAAACACCATATATTTT. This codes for CASRPTGSGNTIYF.

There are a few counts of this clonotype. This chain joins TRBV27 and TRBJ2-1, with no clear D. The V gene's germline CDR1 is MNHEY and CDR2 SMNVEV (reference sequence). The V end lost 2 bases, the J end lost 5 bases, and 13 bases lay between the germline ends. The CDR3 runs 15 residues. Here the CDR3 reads CASSLTDQLNNEQFF. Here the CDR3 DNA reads TGTGCCAGCAGTTTAACCGACCAACTTAACAATGAGCAGTTCTTC.

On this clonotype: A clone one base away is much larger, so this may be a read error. This CDR3 is CASSDGTGTRCEQYF. The DNA of the CDR3 is TGTGCCAGCAGCGATGGGACAGGGACGAGATGCGAGCAGTACTTC. The gene calls are TRBV11-1 and TRBJ2-7; TRBD1 agrees at 9 bases. The junction had 11 bases not matched to a gene; V was cut back by 5 bases and J by 6 bases. Germline V gene data show CDR1 as SGHAT and CDR2 as FQDESV (reference sequence). This CDR3 region has 15 residues.

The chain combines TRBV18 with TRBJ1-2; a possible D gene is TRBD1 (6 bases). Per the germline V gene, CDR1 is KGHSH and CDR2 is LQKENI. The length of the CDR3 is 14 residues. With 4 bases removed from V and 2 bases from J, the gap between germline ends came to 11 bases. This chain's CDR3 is CASSQRQANYGYTF. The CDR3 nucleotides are TGTGCCAGCTCACAACGACAGGCGAACTATGGCTACACCTTC. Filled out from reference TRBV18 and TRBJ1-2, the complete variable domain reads NAGVMQNPRHLVRRRGQEARLRCSPMKGHSHVYWYRQLPEEGLKFMVYLQKENIIDESGMPKERFSAEFPKEGPSILRIQQVVRGDSAAYFCASSQRQANYGYTFGSGTRLTVV.

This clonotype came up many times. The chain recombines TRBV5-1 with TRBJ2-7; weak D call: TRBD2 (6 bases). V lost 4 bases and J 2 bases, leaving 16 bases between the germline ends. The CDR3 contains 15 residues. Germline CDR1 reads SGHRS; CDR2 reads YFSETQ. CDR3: CASSPTTGLTYEQYF. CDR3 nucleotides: TGCGCCAGCAGCCCAACCACCGGACTAACCTACGAGCAGTACTTC.

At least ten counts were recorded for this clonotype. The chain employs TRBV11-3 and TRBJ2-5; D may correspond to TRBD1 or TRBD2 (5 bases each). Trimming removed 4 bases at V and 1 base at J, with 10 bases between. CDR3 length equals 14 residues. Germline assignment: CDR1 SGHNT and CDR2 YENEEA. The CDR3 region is CASSSNGAQETQYF. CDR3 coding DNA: TGTGCCAGCAGCTCGAACGGGGCCCAAGAGACCCAGTACTTC.

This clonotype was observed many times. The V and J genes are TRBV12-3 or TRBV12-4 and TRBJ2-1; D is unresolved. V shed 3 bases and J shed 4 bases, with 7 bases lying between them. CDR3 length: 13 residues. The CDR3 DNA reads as TGTGCCAGCAGTTTTAGGGCGTACAATGAGCAGTTCTTC. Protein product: CASSFRAYNEQFF.

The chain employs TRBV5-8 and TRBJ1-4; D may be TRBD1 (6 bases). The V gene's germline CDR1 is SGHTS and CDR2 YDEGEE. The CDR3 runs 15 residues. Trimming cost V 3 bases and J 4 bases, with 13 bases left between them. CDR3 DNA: TGTGCCAGCAGCTACGGAGGGGGAATTAATGAAAAACTGTTTTTT. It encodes CASSYGGGINEKLFF.

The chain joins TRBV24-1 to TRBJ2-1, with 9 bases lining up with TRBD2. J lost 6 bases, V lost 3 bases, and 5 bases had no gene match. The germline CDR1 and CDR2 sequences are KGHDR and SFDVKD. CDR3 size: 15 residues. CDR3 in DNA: TGTGCCACCAGTGATGCACTAGCGGGTGTCAATGAGCAGTTCTTC. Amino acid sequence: CATSDALAGVNEQFF.

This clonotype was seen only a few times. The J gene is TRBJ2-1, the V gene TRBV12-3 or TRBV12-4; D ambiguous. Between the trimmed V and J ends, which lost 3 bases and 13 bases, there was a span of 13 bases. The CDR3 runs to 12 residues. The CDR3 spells CASSFQPLGQFF. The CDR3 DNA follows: TGTGCCAGCAGTTTTCAACCCCTGGGACAGTTCTTC.

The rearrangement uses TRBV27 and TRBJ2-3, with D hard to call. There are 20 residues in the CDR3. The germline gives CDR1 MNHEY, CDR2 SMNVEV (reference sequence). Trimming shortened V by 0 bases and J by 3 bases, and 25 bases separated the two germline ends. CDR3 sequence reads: CASSLSHRSSAPPSTDTQYF. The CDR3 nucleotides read TGTGCCAGCAGTTTATCCCACCGCAGTAGTGCACCACCCTCAACAGATACGCAGTATTTT.

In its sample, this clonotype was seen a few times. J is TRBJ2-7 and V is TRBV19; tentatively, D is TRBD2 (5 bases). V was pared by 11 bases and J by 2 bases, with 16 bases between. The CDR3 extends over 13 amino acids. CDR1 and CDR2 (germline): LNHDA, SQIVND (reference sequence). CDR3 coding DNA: TGTGCCGATATCAGCGGAAATACCTACGAGCAGTACTTC. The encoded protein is CADISGNTYEQYF.

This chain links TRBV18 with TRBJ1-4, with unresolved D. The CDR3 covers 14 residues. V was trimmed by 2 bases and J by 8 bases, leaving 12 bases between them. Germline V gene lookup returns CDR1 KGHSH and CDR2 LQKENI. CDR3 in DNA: TGTGCCAGCTCACCAGTGGAGGGATCGGAAAAACTGTTTTTT. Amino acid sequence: CASSPVEGSEKLFF.

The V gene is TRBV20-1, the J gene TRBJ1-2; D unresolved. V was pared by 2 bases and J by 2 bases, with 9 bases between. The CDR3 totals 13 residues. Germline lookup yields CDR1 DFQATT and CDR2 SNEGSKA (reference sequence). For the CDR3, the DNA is TGCAGTGCTAGACCTCCGGAGAACTATGGCTACACCTTC. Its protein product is CSARPPENYGYTF.

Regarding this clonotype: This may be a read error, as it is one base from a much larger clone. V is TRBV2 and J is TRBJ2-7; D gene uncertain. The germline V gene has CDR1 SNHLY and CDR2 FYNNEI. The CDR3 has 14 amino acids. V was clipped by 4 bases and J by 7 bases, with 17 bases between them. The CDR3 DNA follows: TGTGCCAGCAGTGTAGCTCCGACTTATGGGGAGCAGTACTTC. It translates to CASSVAPTYGEQYF.

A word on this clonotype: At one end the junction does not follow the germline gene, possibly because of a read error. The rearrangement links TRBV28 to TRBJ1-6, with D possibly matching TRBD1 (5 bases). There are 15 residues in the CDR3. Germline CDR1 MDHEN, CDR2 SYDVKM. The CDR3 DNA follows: TGTACCAGCAGTTGGGGGAGTCCAAATAATTCACCCCTCCACTTT. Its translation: CTSSWGSPNNSPLHF.

The CDR3 nucleotides read TGTGCCAGCAGCTCGAGGGAGGGTAGGGGGGCCTACGAGCAGTACTTC. Its translation is CASSSREGRGAYEQYF. This chain joins TRBV5-8 and TRBJ2-7, with D possibly TRBD2 on 7 matching bases. In germline, CDR1 is SGHTS, CDR2 YDEGEE. The CDR3 sequence is 16 residues long. Deletions cut 3 bases from V and 2 bases from J, with 18 bases between.

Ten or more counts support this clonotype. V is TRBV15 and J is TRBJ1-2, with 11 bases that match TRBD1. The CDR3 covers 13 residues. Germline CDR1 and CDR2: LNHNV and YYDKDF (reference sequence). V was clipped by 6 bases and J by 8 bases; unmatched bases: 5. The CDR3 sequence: CATSLDRGQGYTF. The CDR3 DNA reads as TGTGCCACCAGTCTGGACAGGGGGCAGGGCTACACCTTC.

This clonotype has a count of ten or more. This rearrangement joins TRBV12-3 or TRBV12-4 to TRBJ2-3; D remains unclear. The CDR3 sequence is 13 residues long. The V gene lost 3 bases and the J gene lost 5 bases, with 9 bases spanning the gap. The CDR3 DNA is TGTGCCAGCAGTTTCTCCCCCAAAGATACGCAGTATTTT. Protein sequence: CASSFSPKDTQYF.

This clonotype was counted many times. This chain's CDR3 is CASSQDSRAKTQYF. The CDR3 DNA follows: TGCGCCAGCAGCCAAGACAGCAGGGCGAAGACCCAGTACTTC. The V gene is TRBV4-3, the J gene TRBJ2-5, with a possible D match to TRBD1 (5 bases). CDR1 and CDR2 from the germline V gene are LGHNA and YSLEER. Deletions cut 0 bases from V and 6 bases from J, with 11 bases between. CDR3 length: 14 amino acids.

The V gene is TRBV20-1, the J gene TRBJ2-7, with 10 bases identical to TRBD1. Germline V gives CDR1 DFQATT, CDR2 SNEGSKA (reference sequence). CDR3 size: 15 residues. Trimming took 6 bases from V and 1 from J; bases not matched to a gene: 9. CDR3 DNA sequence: TGCAGTGCCCTAAGACAGGGGGCGGGTTCCTACGAGCAGTACTTC. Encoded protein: CSALRQGAGSYEQYF.

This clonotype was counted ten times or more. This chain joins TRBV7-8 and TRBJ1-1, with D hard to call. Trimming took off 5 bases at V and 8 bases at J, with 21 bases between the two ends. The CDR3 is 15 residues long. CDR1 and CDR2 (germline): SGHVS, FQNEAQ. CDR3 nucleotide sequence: TGTGCCAGCAGCCCCGACCCCATCGGGGAGGGCGAAGCTTTCTTT. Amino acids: CASSPDPIGEGEAFF.

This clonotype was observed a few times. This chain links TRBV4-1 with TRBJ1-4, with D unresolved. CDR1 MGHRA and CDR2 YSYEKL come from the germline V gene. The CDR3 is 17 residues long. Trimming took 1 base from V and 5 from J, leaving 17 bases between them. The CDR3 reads CASSQVAHSGPNEKLFF. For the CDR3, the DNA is TGCGCCAGCAGCCAAGTAGCTCACAGCGGTCCGAATGAAAAACTGTTTTTT.

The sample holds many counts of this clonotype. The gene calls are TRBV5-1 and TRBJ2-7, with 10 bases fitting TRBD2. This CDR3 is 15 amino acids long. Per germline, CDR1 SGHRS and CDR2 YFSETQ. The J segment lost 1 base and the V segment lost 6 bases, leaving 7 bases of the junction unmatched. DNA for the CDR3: TGCGCCAGCACCCCATTACTAGCGGGATCCTACGAGCAGTACTTC. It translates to CASTPLLAGSYEQYF.

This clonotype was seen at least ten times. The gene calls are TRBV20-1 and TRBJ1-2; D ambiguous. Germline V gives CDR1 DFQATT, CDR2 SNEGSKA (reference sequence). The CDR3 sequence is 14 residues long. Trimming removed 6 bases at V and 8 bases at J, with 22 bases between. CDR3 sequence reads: CSATDSGPVGGYTF. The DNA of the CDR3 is TGCAGTGCCACCGACTCAGGACCAGTGGGGGGCTACACCTTC.

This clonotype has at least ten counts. The CDR3 sequence is CASSPDNEQYF. DNA for the CDR3: TGTGCCAGCTCACCAGACAACGAGCAGTACTTC. The rearrangement uses TRBV18 and TRBJ2-7; D ambiguous. CDR1 KGHSH and CDR2 LQKENI come from the germline V gene. There are 11 residues in the CDR3. V lost 2 bases and J lost 5, with 4 bases in between.

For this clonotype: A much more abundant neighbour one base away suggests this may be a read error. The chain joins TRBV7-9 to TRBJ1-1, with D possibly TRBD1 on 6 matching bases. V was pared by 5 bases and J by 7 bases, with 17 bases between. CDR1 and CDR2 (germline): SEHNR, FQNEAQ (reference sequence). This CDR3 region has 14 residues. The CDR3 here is CASSDSRVQGEAFF. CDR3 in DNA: TGTGCCAGCAGCGATTCCAGGGTACAGGGTGAAGCTTTCTTT. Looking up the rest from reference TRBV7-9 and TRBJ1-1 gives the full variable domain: DTGVSQNPRHKITKRGQNVTFRCDPISEHNRLYWYRQTLGQGPEFLTYFQNEAQLEKSRLLSDRFSAERPKGSFSTLEIQRTEQGDSAMYLCASSDSRVQGEAFFGQGTRLTVV.